This is a list of T cell receptor beta chains from one sample in a study of graft-versus-host responses after intestinal transplantation. Produced via immunoSEQ multiplex PCR; TCRdb's table is partial and in-frame only. The repertoire holds over 80,000 clones, 90% to 95% seen once, with 0.18% in the top ten. These receptors' antigens are unknown. Sample: unstimulated CD4+ T cells sorted from spleen or lymph node cells, taken before transplant. The receptor set was obtained from a human donor who was the organ donor for an intestinal transplant. The CDR3 runs from the conserved cysteine through the conserved F or W. A D gene is named only where the DNA matches it firmly. Some rows have no size entry. The others give once, few or many, or a class for an expanded clone.

D gene	clone size	J gene	V gene	CDR3 protein	CDR3 DNA
TRBD2	-	TRBJ2-7	TRBV27	CASSSRLRRKAGVSEQYF	TGTGCCAGCAGTTCCAGGCTTCGTCGGAAAGCGGGGGTCTCCGAGCAGTACTTC
-	once	TRBJ1-1	TRBV20-1	CSVLDRSVPFF	TGCAGTGTACTGGACAGATCGGTTCCTTTCTTT
TRBD2	-	TRBJ2-3	TRBV5-8	CASSLAGALTDTQYF	TGTGCCAGCAGCTTAGCGGGGGCCCTCACAGATACGCAGTATTTT
-	-	TRBJ2-1	TRBV4-2	CASSQDPIVTSDEQFF	TGTGCCAGCAGCCAAGATCCGATAGTTACTAGTGATGAGCAGTTCTTC
-	-	TRBJ2-5	TRBV9	CASSLWGGIQETQYF	TGTGCCAGCAGCTTATGGGGGGGCATACAAGAGACCCAGTACTTC
TRBD1	-	TRBJ2-3	TRBV7-3	CASSSSTGGIDTQYF	TGTGCCAGCAGCTCATCGACAGGGGGGATAGATACGCAGTATTTT
-	-	TRBJ1-1	TRBV5-1	CASSRLGDQNTEAFF	TGCGCCAGCAGCCGGTTAGGAGACCAAAACACTGAAGCTTTCTTT
-	-	TRBJ1-1	TRBV10-3	CAISAGSLVNTEAFF	TGTGCCATCAGTGCAGGGTCGCTAGTGAACACTGAAGCTTTCTTT
-	once	TRBJ1-1	TRBV28	CASGVRAMNTEAFF	TGTGCCAGCGGGGTCAGGGCCATGAACACTGAAGCTTTCTTT
-	-	TRBJ2-7	TRBV27	CASSSTGTYEQYF	TGTGCCAGCAGTTCCACAGGGACCTACGAGCAGTACTTC
-	-	TRBJ2-1	TRBV10-3	CAISKGEGGEQFF	TGTGCCATCAGTAAGGGGGAGGGAGGTGAGCAGTTCTTC
-	-	TRBJ1-1	TRBV28	CASSSNAMNTEAFF	TGTGCCAGCAGTTCAAATGCGATGAACACTGAAGCTTTCTTT
-	-	TRBJ1-2	TRBV28	CATRETGLGYTF	TGTGCCACAAGGGAAACAGGGCTTGGCTACACCTTC
-	-	TRBJ2-2	TRBV15	CATSRAGRNTGELFF	TGTGCCACCAGCAGAGCCGGGAGGAACACCGGGGAGCTGTTTTTT
-	-	TRBJ1-1	TRBV6-5	CASSYEGGVNTEAFF	TGTGCCAGCAGTTATGAGGGGGGGGTCAACACTGAAGCTTTCTTT
-	-	TRBJ2-7	TRBV27	CASRRGTVFGAYEQYF	TGTGCCAGCAGGCGGGGCACGGTCTTCGGGGCCTACGAGCAGTACTTC
TRBD1	-	TRBJ2-7	TRBV18	CASSLGQGAFEQYF	TGTGCCAGCTCACTGGGACAGGGGGCGTTCGAGCAGTACTTC
-	-	TRBJ2-3	TRBV7-2	CASSLARTDTQYF	TGTGCCAGCAGCTTAGCGCGGACAGATACGCAGTATTTT
-	-	TRBJ1-3	TRBV7-9	CASSLDRNSGNTIYF	TGTGCCAGCAGCTTAGACAGAAACTCTGGAAACACCATATATTTT
TRBD1	-	TRBJ2-4	TRBV7-3	CASSLNPADRGGNIQYF	TGTGCCAGCAGCTTAAATCCGGCGGACAGGGGGGGGAACATTCAGTACTTC
TRBD1	-	TRBJ2-7	TRBV28	CASSTDRVPSYEQYF	TGTGCCAGCAGTACAGACAGGGTCCCATCCTACGAGCAGTACTTC
TRBD1	-	TRBJ1-5	TRBV18	CASSPRGQGGSNQPQHF	TGTGCCAGCTCACCTAGGGGACAGGGAGGAAGCAATCAGCCCCAGCATTTT
TRBD1	-	TRBJ1-5	TRBV5-6	CASSWGQNQPQHF	TGTGCCAGCAGCTGGGGACAGAATCAGCCCCAGCATTTT
-	-	TRBJ1-5	TRBV4-2	CASSGRSDDQPQHF	TGTGCCAGCAGCGGGAGGTCCGATGACCAGCCCCAGCATTTT
TRBD1	-	TRBJ1-5	TRBV27	CASSTTTGGYNQPQHF	TGTGCCAGCAGTACTACGACAGGGGGCTACAATCAGCCCCAGCATTTT
TRBD1	once	TRBJ1-6	TRBV28	CASRPRQGAGDSPLHF	TGTGCCAGCAGACCCCGACAGGGGGCAGGTGATTCACCCCTCCACTTT
-	few	TRBJ2-3	TRBV4-2	CASSQGKGYGGHTFTDTQYF	TGTGCCAGCAGCCAGGGAAAGGGCTACGGGGGGCACACGTTCACAGATACGCAGTATTTT
-	-	TRBJ2-3	TRBV7-9	CASSLTGVSTDTQYF	TGTGCCAGCAGCTTAACCGGGGTTAGCACAGATACGCAGTATTTT
TRBD1	-	TRBJ2-7	TRBV6-5	CASSSTGLKQYF	TGTGCCAGCAGCTCGACAGGGTTAAAGCAGTACTTC
-	-	TRBJ1-5	TRBV27	CASTRTSGGDNQPQHF	TGTGCCAGCACCCGCACCTCGGGGGGGGATAATCAGCCCCAGCATTTT
TRBD1	-	TRBJ2-3	TRBV7-2	CASSLRTGVPDTQYF	TGTGCCAGCAGCTTGCGGACAGGGGTTCCCGATACGCAGTATTTT
-	-	TRBJ2-5	TRBV19	CASSMGLQETQYF	TGTGCCAGTAGTATGGGGCTTCAAGAGACCCAGTACTTC
-	-	TRBJ1-1	TRBV25-1	CASRLDSDTEAFF	TGTGCCAGCCGTCTAGACAGCGACACTGAAGCTTTCTTT
-	-	TRBJ1-1	TRBV7-9	CASSLVQGTEAFF	TGTGCCAGCAGCTTAGTACAGGGCACTGAAGCTTTCTTT
TRBD1	once	TRBJ1-5	TRBV28	CASFFAGTGNQPQHF	TGTGCCAGCTTCTTTGCCGGGACAGGGAATCAGCCCCAGCATTTT
-	-	TRBJ1-2	TRBV5-4	CASTYGAANYGYTF	TGTGCCAGCACCTATGGGGCAGCTAACTATGGCTACACCTTC
TRBD2	-	TRBJ2-5	TRBV6-9	CASSYKRLAGGQETQYF	TGTGCCAGCAGTTATAAGAGACTAGCGGGGGGGCAAGAGACCCAGTACTTC
-	-	TRBJ2-7	TRBV9	CASIRYEQYF	TGTGCCAGCATCCGCTACGAGCAGTACTTC
TRBD1	-	TRBJ1-2	TRBV7-2	CASSKYRDRGHRGYTF	TGTGCCAGCAGCAAATACCGGGACAGGGGCCACCGGGGCTACACCTTC
-	-	TRBJ2-7	TRBV4-1	CASSQANSGPSYEQYF	TGCGCCAGCAGCCAAGCTAACAGTGGGCCTTCCTACGAGCAGTACTTC
-	-	TRBJ1-5	TRBV18	CASSALGGVDQPQHF	TGTGCCAGCTCGGCCCTAGGTGGAGTGGATCAGCCCCAGCATTTT
TRBD2	-	TRBJ2-3	TRBV4-3	CASSLGGSSTDTQYF	TGCGCCAGCAGCCTCGGGGGGTCTTCCACAGATACGCAGTATTTT
TRBD1	-	TRBJ1-2	TRBV5-6	CASSLGDRANYGYTF	TGTGCCAGCAGCTTGGGGGACAGGGCTAACTATGGCTACACCTTC
TRBD1	-	TRBJ2-1	TRBV5-1	CASSLLGQGAWEQFF	TGCGCCAGCAGCTTGTTGGGACAGGGGGCGTGGGAGCAGTTCTTC
-	-	TRBJ1-4	TRBV19	CASTQGNRYNEKLFF	TGTGCCAGTACCCAGGGCAACAGATATAATGAAAAACTGTTTTTT
-	-	TRBJ2-7	TRBV6-7	CASSYLHYEQYF	TGTGCCAGCAGTTATTTACATTACGAGCAGTACTTC
TRBD1	-	TRBJ2-2	TRBV7-3	CASSVQGAQDGELFF	TGTGCCAGCAGCGTACAGGGGGCGCAGGACGGGGAGCTGTTTTTT
-	-	TRBJ2-5	TRBV5-1	CASSLYETQYF	TGCGCCAGCAGCTTGTATGAGACCCAGTACTTC
-	-	TRBJ2-5	TRBV15	CATSPEAPGETQYF	TGTGCCACCAGCCCGGAGGCCCCGGGGGAGACCCAGTACTTC
-	few	TRBJ1-1	TRBV11-3	CASSFSDTEAFF	TGTGCCAGCAGCTTTTCCGACACTGAAGCTTTCTTT
-	-	TRBJ1-6	TRBV6-4	CANKGAGHSPLHF	TGTGCCAATAAGGGTGCGGGACATTCACCCCTCCACTTT
-	-	TRBJ1-4	TRBV4-2	CASSVPEGKLFF	TGTGCCAGCAGCGTGCCTGAGGGAAAACTGTTTTTT
-	-	TRBJ2-5	TRBV7-3	CASSPYGQQETQYF	TGTGCCAGCAGCCCTTATGGGCAGCAAGAGACCCAGTACTTC
-	-	TRBJ2-2	TRBV5-1	CASSLLGPGELFF	TGCGCCAGCAGCCTACTAGGGCCCGGGGAGCTGTTTTTT
-	once	TRBJ2-2	TRBV4-2	CASSPDNRNTGELFF	TGTGCCAGCAGCCCGGACAATCGGAACACCGGGGAGCTGTTTTTT
TRBD1	-	TRBJ2-1	TRBV5-1	CASRTGTGLNEQFF	TGCGCCAGCAGGACCGGGACAGGGCTCAATGAGCAGTTCTTC
-	once	TRBJ1-5	TRBV6-1	CASRVQVGGNQPQHF	TGTGCCAGCAGAGTACAGGTAGGCGGCAATCAGCCCCAGCATTTT
TRBD2	-	TRBJ2-5	TRBV18	CASSRRSVAGGLETQYF	TGTGCCAGCTCACGTAGGAGCGTAGCGGGGGGCCTGGAGACCCAGTACTTC
-	-	TRBJ2-7	TRBV19	CASSSRQVSYEQYF	TGTGCCAGTAGTTCGCGACAGGTTTCCTACGAGCAGTACTTC
-	-	TRBJ2-5	TRBV6-5	CASTTARLSRETQYF	TGTGCCAGCACTACGGCGAGACTCTCTCGGGAGACCCAGTACTTC